This T cell receptor (beta chain) derives from a study of blood T cell repertoires in COVID-19. Looking at the study overall: Both acute and convalescent COVID-19 samples were obtained from the United States, Italy and Spain. T cells, B-cell-depleted T cells, or PBMCs supplied cDNA or gDNA.

In the source study's methods: Amplifying reference gene primers gave estimates of nucleated cell counts. TCRdb's copy holds only in-frame clones and misses some; the assay was immunoSEQ multiplex PCR. V, J and clone size are taken as reported in that table, and D and trimming were inferred from the DNA itself. The sample shows 45,000 to 65,000 clones, more than 90% of them seen only once. The V gene end was trimmed by 2 bases and the J gene end by 7 bases; junction bases not matched to a gene: 9. Germline V gene sequence: CDR1 SNHLY, CDR2 FYNNEI. This CDR3 has 16 amino acids. This receptor was taken from a man aged 50 to 59 with acute or convalescent COVID-19. The chain employs TRBV2 and TRBJ2-1, with 9 bases matching TRBD2. The sequencing input was peripheral blood. The CDR3 DNA follows: TGTGCCAGCAGTGAAAGGACGGCGGGAGGGGGAAATGAGCAGTTCTTC. This codes for CASSERTAGGGNEQFF.